The source of this T cell receptor (beta chain) is a study of PD-L1 blockade in urothelial cancer (dated by TCRdb to between 2016 and 2019). With regard to the full study: Therapy was started at some point between 2013 and 2015 for all patients, and atezolizumab 1,200 mg was administered intravenously every 3 weeks. Durable clinical benefit was achieved by nine patients and was not achieved by 20 patients. About 85% of the roughly 29 patients were males with bladder-origin urothelial cancer, and about 65% of the roughly 30 reported a prior smoking history. Pretreatment blood TCR-seq was available for fewer than 30 patients, at least one posttreatment blood collection was obtained for about 25 patients, and tumor TCR-seq was available for about 25 patients. In the same patients, whole exome sequencing and RNA sequencing of pretreatment tumors were performed in addition to TCR sequencing. Durable clinical benefit was defined as progression-free survival longer than 6 months, and TCR features were also tested against progression-free and overall survival. Patients had an ECOG performance status of 0 or 1 and had received between 0 and 3 prior chemotherapy regimens. Blood samples were analyzed at 3 weeks after treatment start (second dose) and at 6 weeks after treatment start. The study, an exploratory multi-omic analysis, examined somatic, immune and clinical correlates of response to PD-L1 blockade with atezolizumab in urothelial cancer. Blood samples gave a median of around 140,000 T cells and some 83,000 unique TCRs, with a median clonality of approximately 0.08. Pretreatment tumor samples, along with matched peripheral blood collected serially before and after atezolizumab treatment, underwent TCR sequencing. Here is what the overall study found, with its caveats: A pretreatment peripheral blood TCR clonality below the median was linked to improved progression-free and overall survival. Because the sample size was small (n of about 30) and many of the analyses were exploratory, the results are meant to be hypothesis-generating. At 3 weeks after the start of treatment, tumor-associated TCR clones in peripheral blood had expanded more in patients with durable benefit (n of about 22, p = 0.022).

Points on this clone: Its antigen specificity is not known. Base qualities are not at hand, and no much larger clone is one base apart.

A cohort of 25 to 35 patients with locally advanced or metastatic urothelial carcinoma, treated at Memorial Sloan Kettering on a trial protocol, was included. Peripheral blood mononuclear cells were collected from each patient pretreatment and during treatment, giving between 1 and 8 total time points per patient. The Qiagen DNeasy Blood extraction kit was used to purify genomic DNA from total PBMCs and tumor samples. PBMCs were collected pretreatment and during treatment, and were isolated and stored as previously described. Synthetic TCR analog templates were spiked into each PCR to estimate absolute template abundance from read counts. TCRbeta CDR3 regions were amplified from genomic DNA with bias-controlled V and J gene primers using the immunoSEQ assay. Sequencing of rearranged TCRbeta segments was done at approximately 20X coverage. As for the original processing: Clustering was used to correct sequencing errors, and CDR3s were annotated against IMGT so that V, D and J genes could be assigned. Downstream analyses used only productive TCRbeta rearrangements, leaving out any out-of-frame or stop-codon sequences. To compute clonality, Shannon entropy was normalized by the log of the number of unique productive sequences and then subtracted from one. Clones differing between time points or between blood and tumor were identified using Fisher's exact test with Benjamini-Hochberg correction, with an adjusted p below 0.01 applied as the threshold. TCRdb limited this immuneACCESS table to in-frame rearrangements with V and J called. A share of clones is missing; checked studies link under half to unresolved V genes, and the rest is unexplained. D and trimming come from the DNA, and the V and J calls and clone size come from that table. This sample holds 70,000 or so clones; about 85% were observed only once. The ten largest clones add up to 4% to 6% of the sample.

V is reduced by 1 base and J by 8 bases, leaving a spacing of 18 bases between them. Measured from the cysteine to the phenylalanine, the CDR3 is 16 residues long. Only the CDR3 DNA stays, 48 bases, in frame from base 1. CDR1 and CDR2 were assigned from the germline V gene (reference sequence) as LNHDA and SQIVND. Source: PBMCs, taken around atezolizumab (anti-PD-L1) treatment. The rearrangement combines TRBV19 with TRBJ2-1; tentative D gene TRBD1, with 5 bases matching. This sequence originates from a man between 65 and 80 years old with urothelial cancer. The bases read TGTGCCAGTAGTATAGGAGGACACAAAACAAGGGATGAGCAGTTCTTC. This gives the protein CASSIGGHKTRDEQFF.